These 20 T cell receptor beta chains were sequenced from one sample in a study of CD8 T cells in ankylosing spondylitis. Via MiXCR, TCRdb re-called the 5' RACE reads, giving one row per CDR3 protein. The sample yields roughly 97,000 distinct CDR3 sequences, roughly 8% seen once. The sample was blood, either unsorted or a sorted T cell fraction (not recorded which). Receptor source: a male donor with ankylosing spondylitis or in good health (not recorded which).

In this sample, this clonotype turned up many times. The rearrangement links TRBV6-5 to TRBJ1-2, with a tentative D call TRBD1 (6 bases). CDR3 length: 16 residues. Trimming removed 2 bases at V and 4 bases at J, with 17 bases between. CDR1 is MNHEY and CDR2 is SVGAGI in the germline V gene. The chain's CDR3 is CASSYGGGRGGYGYTF. The CDR3 DNA follows: TGTGCCAGCAGTTACGGCGGTGGAAGGGGGGGCTATGGCTACACCTTC.

Worth noting for this clonotype: Compared with germline, one end of the junction differs, possibly owing to a read error. The chain has TRBV30 and TRBJ1-2; no reliable D call. The germline CDR1 and CDR2 sequences are GTSNPN and SVGIG (reference sequence). This CDR3 comprises 14 residues. For the CDR3, the DNA is TGTGTCTGGAGTGTAAGATGGCAGTTCTATGGCTACACCTTC. This encodes CVWSVRWQFYGYTF.

This clonotype was recorded at least ten times. V usage is TRBV29-1 and J usage is TRBJ2-1; D assignment may be TRBD1 or TRBD2 (5 bases each). V was shortened by 4 bases and J by 0 bases, with 13 bases between the two germline ends. CDR3 length: 15 amino acids. Germline V CDR1 and CDR2: SQVTM, ANQGSEA. The DNA of the CDR3 is TGCAGCGTTGCTAGGGGAGTGGGCTCCTACAATGAGCAGTTCTTC. Protein sequence: CSVARGVGSYNEQFF.

There are many counts of this clonotype. V is TRBV6-1 and J is TRBJ2-3; 8 bases align to TRBD2. Germline trimming cut 6 bases from V and 6 bases from J; bases unmatched to any gene: 8. This CDR3 has 14 amino acids. Germline lookup yields CDR1 MNHNS and CDR2 SASEGT. The DNA of the CDR3 is TGTGCCAGCAGCAATAGCGGGACCACGGATACGCAGTATTTT. It codes for CASSNSGTTDTQYF.

There are a few counts of this clonotype. The chain recombines TRBV5-1 with TRBJ2-5; D is ambiguous. V shed 4 bases and J shed 2 bases, with 6 bases lying between them. CDR1 is SGHRS and CDR2 is YFSETQ in the germline V gene. There are 12 residues in the CDR3. The CDR3 loop is CASSAEQETQYF. DNA for the CDR3: TGCGCCAGCAGCGCGGAACAAGAGACCCAGTACTTC.

The genes are TRBV24-1 and TRBJ2-2, with D possibly being TRBD1 (6 bases). Germline V gene sequence: CDR1 KGHDR, CDR2 SFDVKD. V was clipped by 2 bases and J by 4 bases, with 16 bases between them. This CDR3 region has 17 residues. CDR3 residues: CATSDSQGPLGTGELFF. The CDR3 nucleotides are TGTGCCACCAGTGATTCCCAGGGGCCCCTGGGCACCGGGGAGCTGTTTTTT.

CDR3 residues: CASSSTGLAVNEQFF. The CDR3 coding sequence is TGTGCCAGCAGCTCTACGGGACTAGCGGTCAATGAGCAGTTCTTC. The chain recombines TRBV7-2 with TRBJ2-1; 11 bases are a match to TRBD2. Germline V gives CDR1 SGHTA, CDR2 FQGNSA. There are 15 residues in the CDR3. V dropped 4 bases and J dropped 6; count of bases not matched to a gene: 5.

This clonotype showed up many times. The V and J genes are TRBV12-3 or TRBV12-4 and TRBJ2-6, with D hard to call. The length of the CDR3 is 17 residues. The germline V and J ends were trimmed by 0 bases and 0 bases, with 9 bases remaining between them. CDR3 sequence reads: CASSLAGVTSGANVLTF. Written as DNA, the CDR3 is TGTGCCAGCAGTTTAGCTGGAGTCACCTCTGGGGCCAACGTCCTGACTTTC.

In this sample, this clonotype turned up many times. The chain employs TRBV29-1 and TRBJ1-2; TRBD1 matches 9 bases. CDR1 and CDR2 (germline): SQVTM, ANQGSEA. After removal of 6 bases from V and 4 bases from J, the junction contained 6 bases not matched to a gene. This CDR3 has 13 amino acids. This CDR3 reads CSVGTGYPYGYTF. CDR3 in DNA: TGCAGCGTGGGGACAGGGTATCCCTATGGCTACACCTTC.

This clonotype occurred many times. The chain combines TRBV29-1 with TRBJ2-1, with a possible D match to TRBD1 (7 bases). V was cut by 6 bases and J by 4 bases, with 19 bases left in between. Germline V gene data show CDR1 as SQVTM and CDR2 as ANQGSEA. The CDR3 consists of 15 residues. The CDR3 loop reads CSVTPGGFKYNEQFF. In nucleotides, the CDR3 is TGCAGCGTGACCCCAGGGGGGTTTAAGTACAATGAGCAGTTCTTC.

This clonotype appeared many times. J is TRBJ2-2 and V is TRBV15; the D is unclear. The V end lost 6 bases, the J end lost 6 bases, and 8 bases lay between the germline ends. The CDR3 extends over 12 amino acids. The germline V gene encodes CDR1 LNHNV and CDR2 YYDKDF (reference sequence). CDR3 region: CATSKLSGELFF. As DNA, the CDR3 is TGTGCCACCAGTAAGCTCTCCGGGGAGCTGTTTTTT.

There are a few counts of this clonotype. J is TRBJ2-3 and V is TRBV11-2; TRBD1 or TRBD2 may be the D gene (5 bases each). Between the trimmed V and J ends, which lost 4 bases and 0 bases, there was a span of 26 bases. CDR3 length: 20 amino acids. Germline CDR1 reads SGHAT; CDR2 reads FQNNGV. The CDR3 region has the DNA TGTGCCAGCAGCTCGGGACCGCCGAGGTGGGGCCACGACAGCACAGATACGCAGTATTTT. Encoded protein: CASSSGPPRWGHDSTDTQYF.

This clonotype was counted ten times or more. V usage is TRBV6-2 or TRBV6-3 and J usage is TRBJ1-5; 7 bases agree with TRBD1. Germline V gene data show CDR1 as MNHEY and CDR2 as SVGEGT. J was trimmed by 7 bases and V by 5 bases; bases with no gene match: 11. The CDR3 extends over 15 amino acids. The CDR3 DNA sequence: TGTGCCAGCAGTCTCAGGGGGAGGCTCGGGCAGCCCCAGCATTTT. Protein sequence: CASSLRGRLGQPQHF.

V and J are TRBV5-1 and TRBJ2-3; 7 nucleotides match TRBD1. Germline CDR1 is SGHRS and CDR2 is YFSETQ. Trimming took 2 bases from V and 2 from J; bases not matched to a gene: 17. CDR3 length equals 19 residues. CDR3 coding DNA: TGCGCCAGCAGCTTTCCGACACCATCGACAGGGCTATACACAGATACGCAGTATTTT. It specifies CASSFPTPSTGLYTDTQYF. The variable domain in full, with the rest retrieved from reference TRBV5-1 and TRBJ2-3, is KAGVTQTPRYLIKTRGQQVTLSCSPISGHRSVSWYQQTPGQGLQFLFEYFSETQRNKGNFPGRFSGRQFSNSRSEMNVSTLELGDSALYLCASSFPTPSTGLYTDTQYFGPGTRLTVL.

Turning to this clonotype: A much larger clonotype is one base distant, so this may be a read error. The chain couples TRBV6-1 to TRBJ2-4, with 8 bases aligning to TRBD2. This CDR3 contains 14 residues. Germline V gene data show CDR1 as MNHNS and CDR2 as SASEGT. The CDR3 DNA is TGTGCCAGCAGTCCAGCGGGGGTGCGAAACATTCAGTGCTTC. This encodes CASSPAGVRNIQCF.

This clonotype was counted at least ten times. The chain has TRBV20-1 and TRBJ2-2; the match to TRBD2 covers 12 bases. Germline lookup yields CDR1 DFQATT and CDR2 SNEGSKA (reference sequence). The length of the CDR3 is 15 residues. The V segment lost 1 base and the J segment 6 bases; nucleotides outside the gene matches: 3. In nucleotides, the CDR3 is TGCAGTGCTAGAGCTAGCGGGAGGGCCCCCGGGGAGCTGTTTTTT. Translation gives CSARASGRAPGELFF.

This clonotype was counted at least ten times. The chain employs TRBV4-3 and TRBJ1-3; D is undetermined. Germline V gene data show CDR1 as LGHNA and CDR2 as YSLEER. CDR3 size: 15 residues. Trimming took off 0 bases at V and 0 bases at J, with 6 bases between the two ends. CDR3 sequence reads: CASSQEPVSGNTIYF. The CDR3 nucleotides read TGCGCCAGCAGCCAAGAACCGGTCTCTGGAAACACCATATATTTT.

The sample holds many counts of this clonotype. V usage is TRBV9 and J usage is TRBJ2-1; D remains ambiguous. The V end lost 2 bases, the J end lost 2 bases, and 11 bases lay between the germline ends. CDR3 length: 15 amino acids. The germline gives CDR1 SGDLS, CDR2 YYNGEE. Written as DNA, the CDR3 is TGTGCCAGCAGCGTGAGGCACATGGCCTACAATGAGCAGTTCTTC. Amino acids: CASSVRHMAYNEQFF.

V is TRBV5-1 and J is TRBJ2-1, with 9 bases matching TRBD1. CDR3 length: 15 amino acids. Per the germline V gene, CDR1 is SGHRS and CDR2 is YFSETQ. V shed 5 bases, J shed 5 bases, and the junction held 8 bases outside the gene matches. CDR3 bases: TGCGCCAGCAGGGCTGGGACAGGGAGCCACAATGAGCAGTTCTTC. Translating gives CASRAGTGSHNEQFF.

This clonotype was observed many times. CDR3 in amino acids: CASSKPQEGVSYEQYF. The CDR3 nucleotides are TGTGCCAGCAGCAAACCTCAGGAGGGGGTGTCCTACGAGCAGTACTTC. The V call is TRBV5-6, the J call TRBJ2-7; D tentatively reads TRBD1 or TRBD2 (6 bases each). Germline assignment: CDR1 SGHDT and CDR2 YYEEEE. The V and J ends lost 4 bases and 1 base respectively, with 18 bases between them. The CDR3 has 16 amino acids. Using reference TRBV5-6 and TRBJ2-7 for the parts outside the CDR3, the full variable domain is DAGVTQSPTHLIKTRGQQVTLRCSPKSGHDTVSWYQQALGQGPQFIFQYYEEEERQRGNFPDRFSGHQFPNYSSELNVNALLLGDSALYLCASSKPQEGVSYEQYFGPGTRLTVT.